Following are 10 T cell receptor beta chains from one sample sequenced in a study of blood T cell repertoires in COVID-19. TCRdb's copy holds only in-frame clones and misses some; the assay was immunoSEQ multiplex PCR. The sample has roughly 200,000 clones, roughly 80% seen once; the top ten hold 7.8%. Source material: peripheral blood. These TCRs come from an older woman with COVID-19, enrolled during active disease.

The gene calls are TRBV6-2 or TRBV6-3 and TRBJ1-5, with D unresolved. There are 17 residues in the CDR3. CDR1 MNHEY and CDR2 SVGEGT come from the germline V gene. V lost 0 bases, J lost 0 bases, and 12 bases lay in between. CDR3 DNA sequence: TGTGCCAGCAGTTACTCCGGACTAAGGGATAGCAATCAGCCCCAGCATTTT. Translating it yields CASSYSGLRDSNQPQHF.

CDR3 DNA sequence: TGTGCCAGCAGTTACCCCCGCCCCGACCGGGACAATGAGCAGTTCTTC. Its protein is CASSYPRPDRDNEQFF. The chain carries TRBV28 and TRBJ2-1; D remains unclear. The CDR3 spans 16 residues. Trimming pared 4 bases from V and 5 bases from J, leaving 18 bases between. Germline V gene sequence: CDR1 MDHEN, CDR2 SYDVKM.

This clone was found once. The chain couples TRBV7-9 to TRBJ2-1; TRBD2 aligns across 9 bases. Unmatched junction bases numbered 7, after V lost 5 bases and J lost 2 bases. The length of the CDR3 is 16 residues. Germline V gene data show CDR1 as SEHNR and CDR2 as FQNEAQ (reference sequence). The CDR3 is CASSPSGGGAYNEQFF. The CDR3 DNA reads TGTGCCAGCAGCCCCTCCGGCGGGGGGGCCTACAATGAGCAGTTCTTC.

The chain links TRBV27 to TRBJ1-6; TRBD1 aligns across 7 bases. Trimming removed 5 bases from V and 7 bases from J; junction bases left unmatched: 5. There are 14 residues in the CDR3. Germline V CDR1 and CDR2: MNHEY, SMNVEV (reference sequence). CDR3 bases: TGTGCCAGCAGTAGAGGGACAGCAAATTCACCCCTCCACTTT. This gives the protein CASSRGTANSPLHF.

The chain combines TRBV6-5 with TRBJ1-3; D uncertain. This CDR3 spans 15 amino acids. Deletions cut 6 bases from V and 0 bases from J, with 12 bases between. The germline V gene encodes CDR1 MNHEY and CDR2 SVGAGI. The CDR3 nucleotides are TGTGCCAGCAGCCCCCGCGTTTACTCTGGAAACACCATATATTTT. Translated: CASSPRVYSGNTIYF.

The chain has TRBV28 and TRBJ2-5, with TRBD1 matching over 12 bases. This CDR3 is built from 16 residues. Per the germline V gene, CDR1 is MDHEN and CDR2 is SYDVKM. Trimming cost V 5 bases and J 6 bases; bases outside gene matches: 10. This CDR3 reads CASSGIGTGGAKTQYF. The CDR3 DNA is TGTGCCAGCAGTGGGATCGGGACAGGGGGCGCGAAGACCCAGTACTTC.

This clone occurred a few times. This sequence joins TRBV18 and TRBJ2-5; D perhaps matches TRBD1 (7 bases). CDR1 KGHSH and CDR2 LQKENI come from the germline V gene. This CDR3 contains 15 residues. V gave up 3 bases and J gave up 5 bases, with 16 bases separating them. CDR3 sequence (DNA): TGTGCCAGCTCACCGCCGACAGGGAGGCTGGAGACCCAGTACTTC. Translated: CASSPPTGRLETQYF.

J is TRBJ2-3 and V is TRBV15; 13 nucleotides agree with TRBD2. This CDR3 contains 15 residues. J was trimmed by 5 bases and V by 5 bases; bases with no gene match: 4. Per the germline V gene, CDR1 is LNHNV and CDR2 is YYDKDF (reference sequence). The CDR3 region is CATSGGTSGKDTQYF. CDR3 coding DNA: TGTGCCACCAGCGGCGGGACTAGCGGGAAAGATACGCAGTATTTT.

This chain uses TRBV7-3 with TRBJ1-1; 9 nucleotides align to TRBD1. CDR1 and CDR2 (germline): SGHTA, FQGTGA. The V gene end was trimmed by 8 bases and the J gene end by 5 bases; junction bases not matched to a gene: 9. The CDR3 extends over 14 amino acids. The CDR3 loop reads CASARTGGRTEAFF. DNA of the CDR3: TGTGCCAGCGCTCGAACAGGGGGCAGGACTGAAGCTTTCTTT.

The chain combines TRBV18 with TRBJ1-4, with a weak D call TRBD1 (5 bases). CDR3 length equals 15 residues. V was trimmed by 3 bases and J by 7 bases, leaving 15 bases between them. The germline V gene has CDR1 KGHSH and CDR2 LQKENI. DNA of the CDR3: TGTGCCAGCTCACCCGTGAAGGGGCTCAGTGAAAAACTGTTTTTT. Translated: CASSPVKGLSEKLFF.